This TCR beta chain comes out of a study of blood T cell repertoires in COVID-19 (dated by TCRdb to 2020 to 2021). The study in broad terms: Samples covering the acute and convalescent phases of COVID-19 were provided by collaborators in the United States, Italy and Spain. The material from the prospective study consisted of cDNA or gDNA derived from T cells, B-cell-depleted T cells, or PBMCs. Deeply sampled blood TCRbeta repertoires from subjects exposed to, actively infected with, or recovered from COVID-19 were included in the dataset. The repertoires were made available in a free public database intended to serve as a resource for research on the immune response to SARS-CoV-2. Samples came from the ongoing ImmuneRACE study (first 160 participants) plus 1,254 subjects from 6 global collaborators. Nearly every sample came with metadata listing a de-identified subject ID, COVID-19 status, age in years and sex. Where HLA class I and class II types were available, the types were taken from metadata supplied by the sample provider, not from assay-based typing.

In regard to this clone: Its binding antigen is unknown. No much larger clone exists at a distance of one base, and base qualities are not known.

One collaborating source in Seattle enrolled patients during active infection and followed them longitudinally through the course of disease. The collaborating institutions used their own protocols to collect whole blood in K2EDTA tubes. For TCRbeta analysis, collaborators shipped samples in one of three forms: frozen whole blood, isolated PBMCs, or DNA extracted from either of those sample types. On the study overall, not on this receptor specifically: The quantity of clinical and demographic metadata differed by source and by participant and was supplied without curation.

Trimming takes 1 base off V and 6 bases off J; junction bases not matched to a gene: 4. CDR1 and CDR2, looked up from the germline V gene (reference sequence), are PRHDT and FYEKMQ. Including the terminal cysteine and phenylalanine, the CDR3 comprises 14 residues. The retained sequence is limited to the CDR3, 42 bases, with the frame set at the first base. TCRbeta CDR3 regions were amplified from genomic DNA using the immunoSEQ Assay, a bias-controlled multiplex PCR. The authors' analysis ran thus. The number of nucleated cells in each sample was estimated by amplification of reference gene primers within the assay. Sequence reads were collapsed and filtered to measure the absolute abundance of every unique TCRbeta CDR3 rearrangement. For each sample, productive Simpson clonality was calculated by taking the square root of Simpson's diversity index across productive rearrangements. TCRdb re-hosts the immuneACCESS table, in-frame sequences only. Its copies lack some clones; in the studies checked, an unresolved V gene accounts for under half of them, and the cause for the rest is not known. The V and J calls and clone size come from that table; D and trimming were worked out from the DNA. The sample yields roughly 340,000 clones; 85% to 90% were counted once. The ten most abundant clones make up over 6% of the sample.

Sequenced: peripheral blood. The chain is assembled from TRBV13 and TRBJ2-7, with 9 middle bases fitting TRBD2. The clonotype comes from a woman aged 45-60 years with COVID-19, enrolled during active disease. The nucleotides are TGTGCCAGCAGCTTAGCGGGACTAGCAAGCGAGCAGTACTTC. It translates to CASSLAGLASEQYF.